The clone carrying this T cell receptor beta chain was found a few times. Its specificity is unknown. The source of the sample is a study of beta chain features in type 1 diabetes. Between the trimmed V and J ends, which lost 10 bases and 1 base, there was a span of 14 bases. Germline V gives CDR1 MNHEY, CDR2 SVGAGI. The CDR3 loop spans 13 amino acids. The investigators reverse transcribed all of the isolated RNA, so they sequenced expressed TCRB transcripts. Method: immunoSEQ multiplex PCR; TCRdb's copy keeps in-frame clones and lacks some. The top ten hold about 0.6% of the sample, which has more than 300,000 clones, 8.5% to 10% seen once. Findings of the study overall: Fewer insertions but more deletions were seen at VDJ junctions in type 1 diabetes patients. TCRB CDR3 length was moderately but significantly reduced in all four CD4+ subsets of Type 1 diabetes patients. A PCR bias possibly favoring shorter templates would apply equally to patients and controls.

The authors took one heparinised blood draw, averaging about 110 mL, from each donor. Researchers reported sorting CD4+ naive, central memory, regulatory and stem cell-like memory cells via CD45RO/CCR7/CD25/CD127/CD95/CD27. V and J are TRBV6-5 and TRBJ2-7; unclear D gene. The receptor's source is a man under 40 with type 1 diabetes. Specimen: central memory CD4+ T cells from blood. CDR3 nucleotide sequence: TGTGCCACCGCGAGAGGCCAGTCCTACGAGCAGTACTTC. Translating gives CATARGQSYEQYF.